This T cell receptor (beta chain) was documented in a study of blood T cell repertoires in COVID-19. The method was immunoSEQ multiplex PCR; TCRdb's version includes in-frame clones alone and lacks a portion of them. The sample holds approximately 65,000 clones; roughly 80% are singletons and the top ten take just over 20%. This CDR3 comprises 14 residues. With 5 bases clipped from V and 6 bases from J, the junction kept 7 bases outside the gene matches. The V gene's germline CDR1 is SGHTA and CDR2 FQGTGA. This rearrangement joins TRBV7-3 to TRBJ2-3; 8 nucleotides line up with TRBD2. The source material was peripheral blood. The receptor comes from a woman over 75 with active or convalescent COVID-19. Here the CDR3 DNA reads TGTGCCAGCAGCCCTGGACTAGCAGGCGATACGCAGTATTTT. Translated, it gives CASSPGLAGDTQYF.